Shown below are 26 T cell receptor beta chains from a single sample sequenced in a study of T cell changes during pregnancy in multiple sclerosis. TCRdb's copy holds only in-frame clones and misses some; the assay was immunoSEQ multiplex PCR. This table has roughly 45,000 clones, roughly 90% appearing once. The sample here was peripheral blood, taken in the second trimester of pregnancy. These receptor sequences come from a female donor in good health, enrolled as a control in a pregnancy study.

CDR3 bases: TGCGCCAGCAGCTTAACGGACGGGAATTACAATGAGCAGTTCTTC. It specifies CASSLTDGNYNEQFF. This chain connects TRBV5-1 to TRBJ2-1, with a weak D call TRBD2 (5 bases). From germline, CDR1 is SGHRS and CDR2 YFSETQ. V lost 2 bases and J 4 bases, leaving 13 bases between the germline ends. CDR3 length: 15 residues.

This rearrangement joins TRBV4-2 to TRBJ2-7; 7 bases agree with TRBD2. J lost 7 bases, V lost 4 bases, and 16 bases had no gene match. Germline lookup yields CDR1 LGHNA and CDR2 YNFKEQ. This CDR3 has 16 amino acids. The CDR3 loop reads CASSREASGPLGEQYF. The DNA for the CDR3 is TGTGCCAGCAGCCGGGAAGCTAGCGGACCGTTGGGTGAGCAGTACTTC.

Comments on this clone: Within the sample, other DNA sequences also encode this same CDR3. V gene TRBV7-8 combines with J gene TRBJ1-1; no clear D. This CDR3 has 12 residues. CDR1 and CDR2 from the germline V gene are SGHVS and FQNEAQ. Trimming pared 5 bases from V and 2 bases from J, leaving 6 bases between. The CDR3 region is CASSLLNTEAFF. As DNA, the CDR3 is TGTGCCAGCAGCCTCCTTAACACTGAAGCTTTCTTT.

The chain employs TRBV7-9 and TRBJ2-1; no clear D gene. The length of the CDR3 is 13 residues. In germline, CDR1 is SEHNR, CDR2 FQNEAQ (reference sequence). V lost 5 bases and J lost 7, with 12 bases in between. DNA of the CDR3: TGTGCCAGCAGCCCAACCGCGTCGAATGAGCAGTTCTTC. It translates to CASSPTASNEQFF.

This clone was found once. The J gene is TRBJ2-7, the V gene TRBV4-1; maybe TRBD2 (5 bases). Germline V gene sequence: CDR1 MGHRA, CDR2 YSYEKL. Trimming cost V 1 base and J 2 bases, with 12 bases left between them. This CDR3 has 15 residues. CDR3 protein: CASSQVAEGAYEQYF. CDR3 nucleotide sequence: TGCGCCAGCAGCCAAGTTGCCGAGGGCGCCTACGAGCAGTACTTC.

This chain uses TRBV27 with TRBJ2-2; TRBD1 is a possible D gene (6 bases). This CDR3 is 11 amino acids long. Trimming took off 11 bases at V and 4 bases at J, with 8 bases between the two ends. Germline V gene sequence: CDR1 MNHEY, CDR2 SMNVEV (reference sequence). CDR3 region: CASRGTGELFF. The CDR3 nucleotides read TGTGCCTCCAGGGGCACCGGGGAGCTGTTTTTT.

The chain couples TRBV6-1 to TRBJ1-2; 9 bases are shared with TRBD1. The V and J ends lost 7 bases and 2 bases, in that order; junction bases with no gene match: 8. This CDR3 has 15 residues. The V gene's germline CDR1 is MNHNS and CDR2 SASEGT. The CDR3 spells CASTFRDRANYGYTF. Written as DNA, the CDR3 is TGTGCCAGCACCTTCCGGGACAGGGCGAACTATGGCTACACCTTC.

This chain joins TRBV19 and TRBJ2-7, with 7 nucleotides matching TRBD1. Germline V gene data show CDR1 as LNHDA and CDR2 as SQIVND (reference sequence). The CDR3 covers 15 residues. V shed 3 bases, J shed 3 bases, and the junction held 8 bases outside the gene matches. This chain's CDR3 is CASSMVGTEVYEQYF. CDR3 coding DNA: TGTGCCAGTAGTATGGTCGGGACAGAGGTCTACGAGCAGTACTTC.

This clone was detected once. The V call is TRBV10-3, the J call TRBJ2-7, with D perhaps TRBD1 (6 bases). From germline, CDR1 is ENHRY and CDR2 SYGVKD. The V and J ends lost 3 bases and 0 bases respectively, with 12 bases between them. The length of the CDR3 is 15 residues. CDR3 DNA sequence: TGTGCCATCAGTGACTCGAAGACAGGCTCCTACGAGCAGTACTTC. This encodes CAISDSKTGSYEQYF.

The V and J genes are TRBV30 and TRBJ2-5; TRBD1 matches at 10 bases. The last part of the DNA fits TRBJ2-7 better; the J call may be wrong. The CDR3 covers 12 residues. Germline lookup yields CDR1 GTSNPN and CDR2 SVGIG (reference sequence). CDR3 in amino acids: CAWNGQGGEQYF. DNA of the CDR3: TGTGCCTGGAACGGACAGGGGGGCGAGCAGTACTTC.

This clone has a handful of counts. V usage is TRBV14 and J usage is TRBJ2-5; TRBD2 matches 10 bases. This CDR3 contains 15 residues. Trimming took 6 bases from V and 2 from J; bases not matched to a gene: 6. Germline CDR1 reads SGHDN; CDR2 reads FVKESK. DNA of the CDR3: TGTGCCAGCAGAAAAGGACTAGCGGCGCAAGAGACCCAGTACTTC. It codes for CASRKGLAAQETQYF.

V and J are TRBV2 and TRBJ1-1; TRBD1 is a possible D gene (5 bases). CDR3 length: 10 amino acids. The V end lost 6 bases, the J end lost 10 bases, and 9 bases lay between the germline ends. Germline V lookup: CDR1 SNHLY, CDR2 FYNNEI. CDR3 bases: TGTGCCAGCAGGCGGGGGGGAGCTTTCTTT. Protein sequence: CASRRGGAFF. The entire variable domain, with the rest obtained from reference TRBV2 and TRBJ1-1, is as follows: EPEVTQTPSHQVTQMGQEVILRCVPISNHLYFYWYRQILGQKVEFLVSFYNNEISEKSEIFDDQFSVERPDGSNFTLKIRSTKLEDSAMYFCASRRGGAFFGQGTRLTVV.

V and J are TRBV7-8 and TRBJ2-1; TRBD1 matches 11 bases. Germline assignment: CDR1 SGHVS and CDR2 FQNEAQ. With 5 bases clipped from V and 8 bases from J, the junction kept 11 bases outside the gene matches. The CDR3 has 16 residues. The CDR3 spells CASSPRGQGALDEQFF. Here the CDR3 DNA reads TGTGCCAGCAGCCCCCGAGGACAGGGGGCTTTAGATGAGCAGTTCTTC.

This clone was counted a single time. V usage is TRBV6-1 and J usage is TRBJ2-6; 7 bases fit TRBD1. CDR1 MNHNS and CDR2 SASEGT come from the germline V gene. J was trimmed by 1 base and V by 6 bases; bases with no gene match: 3. The CDR3 length is 15 residues. The DNA of the CDR3 is TGTGCCAGCAGCCGGGACAGTTCTGGGGCCAACGTCCTGACTTTC. Translated, it gives CASSRDSSGANVLTF.

This rearrangement joins TRBV7-2 to TRBJ2-5; TRBD2 aligns across 10 bases. The CDR3 contains 15 residues. Germline trimming cut 3 bases from V and 4 bases from J; bases unmatched to any gene: 5. The germline CDR1 and CDR2 sequences are SGHTA and FQGNSA. The CDR3 coding sequence is TGTGCCAGCAGCTTGAGCGGGGGGGCTTCAGAGACCCAGTACTTC. Its protein product is CASSLSGGASETQYF. Combining the CDR3 with reference TRBV7-2 and TRBJ2-5 gives the whole variable domain GAGVSQSPSNKVTEKGKDVELRCDPISGHTALYWYRQSLGQGLEFLIYFQGNSAPDKSGLPSDRFSAERTGGSVSTLTIQRTQQEDSAVYLCASSLSGGASETQYFGPGTRLLVL.

The chain links TRBV7-9 to TRBJ1-1, with D uncertain. Germline V lookup: CDR1 SEHNR, CDR2 FQNEAQ (reference sequence). The CDR3 is made up of 13 amino acids. Trimming stripped 1 base from V and 4 bases from J, with 7 bases between. The CDR3 DNA is TGTGCCAGCAGCTTAGGGACTGCCACTGAAGCTTTCTTT. Protein product: CASSLGTATEAFF.

The chain has TRBV11-2 and TRBJ2-1; D possibly corresponds to TRBD2 (5 bases). Germline V gene data show CDR1 as SGHAT and CDR2 as FQNNGV. This CDR3 is built from 11 residues. V lost 6 bases and J lost 9, with 9 bases in between. The CDR3 protein is CASRSSIEQFF. The CDR3 DNA is TGTGCCAGCAGGTCTAGCATTGAGCAGTTCTTC. Filled out from reference TRBV11-2 and TRBJ2-1, the complete variable domain reads EAGVAQSPRYKIIEKRQSVAFWCNPISGHATLYWYQQILGQGPKLLIQFQNNGVVDDSQLPKDRFSAERLKGVDSTLKIQPAKLEDSAVYLCASRSSIEQFFGPGTRLTVL.

The rearrangement uses TRBV10-1 and TRBJ1-6; tentatively, D is TRBD1 (5 bases). The V end was cut by 3 bases, the J end by 9 bases, with 15 bases between. From germline, CDR1 is WNHNN and CDR2 SYGVQD (reference sequence). CDR3 size: 15 residues. The DNA for the CDR3 is TGCGCCAGCAGTGACGGAGGGGTATCGGGTTCACCCCTCCACTTT. Encoded protein: CASSDGGVSGSPLHF.

The chain combines TRBV4-1 with TRBJ2-1; 7 nucleotides match TRBD2. V lost 4 bases, J lost 6 bases, and 6 bases stayed unmatched. The CDR3 contains 14 residues. The germline gives CDR1 MGHRA, CDR2 YSYEKL. The CDR3 nucleotides read TGCGCCAGCAGCCTTGGGACTATCCCCAATGAGCAGTTCTTC. Its translation is CASSLGTIPNEQFF.

V and J are TRBV19 and TRBJ1-1; 10 bases are shared with TRBD1. Trimming at V came to 1 base and at J to 7 bases, leaving 9 bases not matched to a gene. The CDR3 has 16 residues. Germline V gene sequence: CDR1 LNHDA, CDR2 SQIVND (reference sequence). The CDR3 loop reads CASSIGLVGQGGEAFF. CDR3 sequence (DNA): TGTGCCAGTAGTATAGGATTGGTAGGACAGGGGGGTGAAGCTTTCTTT.

The genes are TRBV4-1 and TRBJ2-2; 7 bases match TRBD2. The V and J ends lost 0 bases and 0 bases, in that order; junction bases with no gene match: 4. The CDR3 has 17 amino acids. Germline V gives CDR1 MGHRA, CDR2 YSYEKL. This CDR3 is CASSQEPLAANTGELFF. CDR3 DNA: TGCGCCAGCAGCCAAGAACCGCTAGCGGCGAACACCGGGGAGCTGTTTTTT.

This clone has a single count. The chain links TRBV27 to TRBJ2-1; no definite D call. CDR1 and CDR2 from the germline V gene are MNHEY and SMNVEV (reference sequence). The V end lost 4 bases, the J end lost 4 bases, and 17 bases lay between the germline ends. CDR3 size: 16 residues. This CDR3 is CASSYTSARRYNEQFF. CDR3 bases: TGTGCCAGCAGTTACACCAGCGCTAGGCGATACAATGAGCAGTTCTTC.

The V call is TRBV7-9, the J call TRBJ2-5; D is perhaps TRBD2 (6 bases). Germline V lookup: CDR1 SEHNR, CDR2 FQNEAQ (reference sequence). The V and J ends lost 5 bases and 4 bases respectively, with 14 bases between them. The CDR3 covers 14 residues. CDR3 in DNA: TGTGCCAGCAGCCGCTGGGGAGGAGGAGAGACCCAGTACTTC. It translates to CASSRWGGGETQYF.

The CDR3, as DNA: TGCGCCAGCAGCCCCAGCGGGAGCGTAATCGGGGAGCTGTTTTTT. Translated, it gives CASSPSGSVIGELFF. The chain combines TRBV5-1 with TRBJ2-2; 8 bases map to TRBD2. The germline V gene encodes CDR1 SGHRS and CDR2 YFSETQ. V lost 4 bases to trimming and J lost 7 bases; unmatched junction nucleotides: 9. This CDR3 is built from 15 residues.

V is TRBV4-3 and J is TRBJ1-4; unclear D gene. The V end was cut by 1 base, the J end by 0 bases, with 9 bases between. This CDR3 is 16 amino acids long. Germline CDR1 and CDR2: LGHNA and YSLEER. The DNA for the CDR3 is TGCGCCAGCAGCCAAGTGGCATTTGCAACTAATGAAAAACTGTTTTTT. The encoded protein is CASSQVAFATNEKLFF.

Written as DNA, the CDR3 is TGTGCCAGCAGCTTGGCACGGACTAGCGGCCAAGAGACCCAGTACTTC. This sequence encodes CASSLARTSGQETQYF. The chain carries TRBV5-4 and TRBJ2-5; 10 bases map to TRBD2. CDR3 size: 16 residues. The V gene end was trimmed by 0 bases and the J gene end by 1 base; junction bases not matched to a gene: 3. Per the germline V gene, CDR1 is SGHNT and CDR2 is YYREEE (reference sequence).